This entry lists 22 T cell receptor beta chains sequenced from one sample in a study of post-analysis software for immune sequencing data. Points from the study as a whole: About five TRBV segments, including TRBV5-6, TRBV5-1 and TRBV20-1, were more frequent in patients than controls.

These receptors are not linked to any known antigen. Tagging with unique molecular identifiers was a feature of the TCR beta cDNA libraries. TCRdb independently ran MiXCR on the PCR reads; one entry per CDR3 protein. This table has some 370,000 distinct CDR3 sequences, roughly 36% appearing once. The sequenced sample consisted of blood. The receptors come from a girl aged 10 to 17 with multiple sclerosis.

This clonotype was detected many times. This chain's CDR3 is CAISDSAGDYEQYF. The CDR3, as DNA: TGTGCCATCAGTGACTCGGCGGGGGACTACGAGCAGTACTTC. This chain uses TRBV10-3 with TRBJ2-7; 7 bases agree with TRBD2. The junction had 5 bases not matched to a gene; V was cut back by 3 bases and J by 3 bases. Germline-derived CDR1 and CDR2 are ENHRY and SYGVKD. This CDR3 has 14 amino acids.

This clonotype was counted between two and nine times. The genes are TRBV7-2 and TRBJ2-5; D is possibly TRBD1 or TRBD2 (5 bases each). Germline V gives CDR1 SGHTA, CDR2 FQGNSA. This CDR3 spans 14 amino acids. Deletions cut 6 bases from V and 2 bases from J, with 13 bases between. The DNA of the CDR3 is TGTGCCAGCAGACCATCCGGGGCGCAAGAGACCCAGTACTTC. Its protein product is CASRPSGAQETQYF.

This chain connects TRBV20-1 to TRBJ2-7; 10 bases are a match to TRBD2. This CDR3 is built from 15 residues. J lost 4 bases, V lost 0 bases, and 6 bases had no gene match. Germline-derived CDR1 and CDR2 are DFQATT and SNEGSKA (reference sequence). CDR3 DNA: TGCAGTGCTAGAGATCTGGCTAGCGGGAGATACGAGCAGTACTTC. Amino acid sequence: CSARDLASGRYEQYF.

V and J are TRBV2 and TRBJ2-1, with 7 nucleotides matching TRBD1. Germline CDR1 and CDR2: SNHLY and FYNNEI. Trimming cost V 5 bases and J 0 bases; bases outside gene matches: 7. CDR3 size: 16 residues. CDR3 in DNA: TGTGCCAGCAGTCAATGGGACAGCCTCTCCTACAATGAGCAGTTCTTC. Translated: CASSQWDSLSYNEQFF. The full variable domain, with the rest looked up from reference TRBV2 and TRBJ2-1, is EPEVTQTPSHQVTQMGQEVILRCVPISNHLYFYWYRQILGQKVEFLVSFYNNEISEKSEIFDDQFSVERPDGSNFTLKIRSTKLEDSAMYFCASSQWDSLSYNEQFFGPGTRLTVL.

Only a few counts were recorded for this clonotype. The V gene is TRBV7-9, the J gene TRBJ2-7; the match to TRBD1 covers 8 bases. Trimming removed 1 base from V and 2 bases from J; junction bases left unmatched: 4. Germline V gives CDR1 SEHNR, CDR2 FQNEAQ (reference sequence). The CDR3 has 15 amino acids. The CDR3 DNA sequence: TGTGCCAGCAGCTTAGAAACGGACAGGGCCTACGAGCAGTACTTC. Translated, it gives CASSLETDRAYEQYF. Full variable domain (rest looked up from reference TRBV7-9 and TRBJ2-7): DTGVSQNPRHKITKRGQNVTFRCDPISEHNRLYWYRQTLGQGPEFLTYFQNEAQLEKSRLLSDRFSAERPKGSFSTLEIQRTEQGDSAMYLCASSLETDRAYEQYFGPGTRLTVT.

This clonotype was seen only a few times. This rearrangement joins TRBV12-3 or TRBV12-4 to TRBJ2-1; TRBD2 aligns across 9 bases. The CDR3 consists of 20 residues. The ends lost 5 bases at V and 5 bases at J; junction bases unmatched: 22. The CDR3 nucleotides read TGTGCCAGCAGTACCCCACCGGGACTAGCTTTTTATCTGGCGGACAATGAGCAGTTCTTC. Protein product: CASSTPPGLAFYLADNEQFF.

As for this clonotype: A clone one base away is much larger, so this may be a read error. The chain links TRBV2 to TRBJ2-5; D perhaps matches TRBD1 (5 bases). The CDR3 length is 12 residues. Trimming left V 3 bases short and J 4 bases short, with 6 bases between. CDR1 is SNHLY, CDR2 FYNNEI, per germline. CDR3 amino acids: CASSDRGETQYF. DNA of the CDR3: TGTGCCAGCAGTGATAGGGGAGAGACCCAGTACTTC.

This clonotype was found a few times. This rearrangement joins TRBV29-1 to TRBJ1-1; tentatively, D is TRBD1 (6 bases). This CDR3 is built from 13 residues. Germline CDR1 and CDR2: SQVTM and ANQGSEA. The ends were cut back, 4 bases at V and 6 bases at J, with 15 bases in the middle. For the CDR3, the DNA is TGCAGCGTTGTGGGGGGGCATTTCCCTGAAGCTTTCTTT. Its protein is CSVVGGHFPEAFF.

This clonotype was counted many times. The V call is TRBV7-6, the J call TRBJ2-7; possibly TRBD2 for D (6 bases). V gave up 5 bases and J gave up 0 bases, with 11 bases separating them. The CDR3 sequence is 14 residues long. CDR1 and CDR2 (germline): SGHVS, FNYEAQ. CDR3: CASSPGRDSYEQYF. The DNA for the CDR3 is TGTGCCAGCAGCCCCGGGCGGGACTCCTACGAGCAGTACTTC.

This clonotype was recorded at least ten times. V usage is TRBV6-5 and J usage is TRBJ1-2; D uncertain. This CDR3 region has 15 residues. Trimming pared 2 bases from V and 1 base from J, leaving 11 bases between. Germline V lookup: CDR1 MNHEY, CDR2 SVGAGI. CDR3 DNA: TGTGCCAGCAGTTACAACACGGACGGTAACTATGGCTACACCTTC. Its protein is CASSYNTDGNYGYTF.

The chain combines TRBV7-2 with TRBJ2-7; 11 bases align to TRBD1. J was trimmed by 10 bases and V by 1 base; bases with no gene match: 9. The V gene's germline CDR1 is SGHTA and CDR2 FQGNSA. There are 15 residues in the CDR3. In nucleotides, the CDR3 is TGTGCCAGCAGCTTAGTAGTGGTAGGACAGGGGGCACAGTACTTC. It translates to CASSLVVVGQGAQYF.

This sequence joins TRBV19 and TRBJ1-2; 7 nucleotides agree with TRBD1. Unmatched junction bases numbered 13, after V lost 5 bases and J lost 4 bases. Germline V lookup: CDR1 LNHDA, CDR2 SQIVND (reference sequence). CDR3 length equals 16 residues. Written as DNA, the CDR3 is TGTGCCAGTAGTTTAAAGGGGGGACAGCCCTTCTATGGCTACACCTTC. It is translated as CASSLKGGQPFYGYTF.

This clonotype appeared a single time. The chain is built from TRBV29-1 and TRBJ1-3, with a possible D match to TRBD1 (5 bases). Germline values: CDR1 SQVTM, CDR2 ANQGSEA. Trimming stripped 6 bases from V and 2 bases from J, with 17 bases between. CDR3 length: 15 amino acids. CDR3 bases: TGCAGCGTGGCGACAGATAATTACGCTGGAAACACCATATATTTT. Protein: CSVATDNYAGNTIYF.

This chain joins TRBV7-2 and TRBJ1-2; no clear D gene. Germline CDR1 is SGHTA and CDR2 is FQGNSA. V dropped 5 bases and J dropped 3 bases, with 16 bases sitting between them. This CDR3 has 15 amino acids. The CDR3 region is CASSPPPTIYYGYTF. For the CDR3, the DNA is TGTGCCAGCAGCCCTCCCCCGACCATATACTATGGCTACACCTTC.

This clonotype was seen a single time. This chain's CDR3 is CATQRGLTLGSDTQYF. CDR3 DNA: TGTGCCACCCAAAGAGGGTTGACACTTGGCAGCGATACGCAGTATTTT. The chain couples TRBV6-6 to TRBJ2-3; a weak D match, TRBD2 (5 bases). CDR1 and CDR2 from the germline V gene are MNHNY and SVGAGI (reference sequence). The V and J ends lost 10 bases and 6 bases respectively, with 26 bases between them. This CDR3 is built from 16 residues.

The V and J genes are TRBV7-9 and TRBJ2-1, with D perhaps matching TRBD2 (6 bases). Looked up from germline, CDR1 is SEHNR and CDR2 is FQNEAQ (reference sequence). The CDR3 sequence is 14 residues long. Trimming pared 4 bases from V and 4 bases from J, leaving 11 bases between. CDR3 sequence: CASSSLGGYNEQFF. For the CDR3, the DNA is TGTGCCAGCAGCTCACTCGGGGGTTACAATGAGCAGTTCTTC.

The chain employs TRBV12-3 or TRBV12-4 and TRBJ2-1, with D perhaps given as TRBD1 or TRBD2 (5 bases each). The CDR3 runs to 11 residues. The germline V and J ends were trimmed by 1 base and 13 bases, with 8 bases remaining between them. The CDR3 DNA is TGTGCCAGCAGTTTAGGGGACGTCCAGTTCTTC. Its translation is CASSLGDVQFF.

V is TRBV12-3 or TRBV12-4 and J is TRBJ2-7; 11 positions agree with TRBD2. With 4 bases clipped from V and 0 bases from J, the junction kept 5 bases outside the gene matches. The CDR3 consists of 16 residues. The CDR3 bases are TGTGCCAGCAGTTACCCACTAGCGGGGGTCTCCTACGAGCAGTACTTC. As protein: CASSYPLAGVSYEQYF.

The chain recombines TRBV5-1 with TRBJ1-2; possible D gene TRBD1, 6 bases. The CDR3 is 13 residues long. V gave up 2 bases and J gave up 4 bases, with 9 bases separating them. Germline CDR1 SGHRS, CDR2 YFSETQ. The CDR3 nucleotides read TGCGCCAGCAGCTTTGGGGGGGCCTATGGCTACACCTTC. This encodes CASSFGGAYGYTF.

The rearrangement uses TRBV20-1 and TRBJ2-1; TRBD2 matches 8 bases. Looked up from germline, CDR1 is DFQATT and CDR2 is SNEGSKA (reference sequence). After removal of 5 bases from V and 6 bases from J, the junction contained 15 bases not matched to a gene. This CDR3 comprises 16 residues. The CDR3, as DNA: TGCAGTGCTTTACTAACACCGGGACTAGTCACCAATGAGCAGTTCTTC. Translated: CSALLTPGLVTNEQFF.

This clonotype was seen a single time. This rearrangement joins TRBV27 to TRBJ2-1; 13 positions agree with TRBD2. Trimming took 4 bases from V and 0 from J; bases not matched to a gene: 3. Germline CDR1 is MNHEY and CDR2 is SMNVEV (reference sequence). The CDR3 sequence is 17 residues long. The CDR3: CASSSWTSGGSYNEQFF. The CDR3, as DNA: TGTGCCAGCAGTTCCTGGACTAGCGGGGGCTCCTACAATGAGCAGTTCTTC.

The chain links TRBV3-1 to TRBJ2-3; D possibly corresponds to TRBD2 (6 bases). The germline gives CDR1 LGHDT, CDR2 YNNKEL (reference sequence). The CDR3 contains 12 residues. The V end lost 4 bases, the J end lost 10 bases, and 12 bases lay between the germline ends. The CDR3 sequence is CASSPGTPPQYF. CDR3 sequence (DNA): TGTGCCAGCAGCCCGGGGACTCCCCCGCAGTATTTT.